This T cell receptor beta chain was recorded in a study of T cell repertoires in cytomegalovirus infection. Comments on this clonotype: Its antigen remains unidentified.

This CDR3 region has 16 residues. Germline lookup yields CDR1 KGHSH and CDR2 LQKENI. The V gene lost 3 bases and the J gene lost 1 base, with 12 bases spanning the gap. One entry per CDR3 protein results from TCRdb running MiXCR on the reads. The sample contains around 900,000 distinct CDR3 sequences, 31% of which appear only once. This sample comprised cultured CD8+ T cells from PBMCs, obtained from culture after CMV antigen stimulation. V usage is TRBV18 and J usage is TRBJ2-2, with D perhaps matching TRBD1 (6 bases). The receptor was derived from a human donor in good health (CMV status not recorded). Some clones in this sample may be carry-over from other donors' samples. CDR3 bases: TGTGCCAGCTCACCCCGGGACATATGGAACACCGGGGAGCTGTTTTTT. This sequence encodes CASSPRDIWNTGELFF.